Below, 10 T cell receptor beta chains from the same sample are listed, as sequenced in a study of metastatic and nonmetastatic thyroid tumors. Every patient underwent thyroid surgery untreated. MiXCR re-clonotyped the PCR reads for TCRdb. The sample includes 40,000 to 55,000 clones, 17% seen only once; the top ten take under 3%. Sequencing was carried out using blood. Source of these receptors: a female donor with papillary thyroid cancer or a benign thyroid nodule (not recorded which). Some clones in this sample may be carry-over from other donors' samples.

In its sample, this clone was seen many times. The gene calls are TRBV4-1 and TRBJ1-1; TRBD1 aligns across 7 bases. The germline V gene encodes CDR1 MGHRA and CDR2 YSYEKL. The CDR3 is made up of 14 amino acids. V was pared by 1 base and J by 4 bases, with 3 bases of the junction left unmatched. Here the CDR3 DNA reads TGCGCCAGCAGCCAAGTAGCAGGGGGCACTGAAGCTTTCTTT. The encoded protein is CASSQVAGGTEAFF.

This clone was seen many times. An end of the junction differs from the germline gene, which may be a read error. CDR3 in DNA: TGTACCAGCAGTTTAAATTCCAATGAGCAGTTCTTC. Residues: CTSSLNSNEQFF. The chain is built from TRBV12-3 or TRBV12-4 and TRBJ2-1; D is undetermined. The CDR3 extends over 12 amino acids.

As for this clone: This could be a read error, since a much larger clone is one nucleotide away. This sample also contains other DNA sequences that code for the same CDR3. The rearrangement uses TRBV7-2 and TRBJ2-1, with 8 positions matching TRBD1. Germline values: CDR1 SGHTA, CDR2 FQGNSA. The CDR3 has 14 amino acids. CDR3 in DNA: TGTGCCAGCAGCCCGGACAGGGTGGGGAATGAGCAGTTCTTT. It encodes CASSPDRVGNEQFF.

Many counts were recorded for this clone. The chain links TRBV7-9 to TRBJ1-2; D uncertain. Germline V lookup: CDR1 SEHNR, CDR2 FQNEAQ (reference sequence). The CDR3 has 11 amino acids. Deletions cut 6 bases from V and 8 bases from J, with 10 bases between. The CDR3: CASRETGGYTF. DNA for the CDR3: TGTGCCAGCAGGGAGACTGGGGGCTACACCTTC.

The J gene is TRBJ1-6, the V gene TRBV2; TRBD1 might be the D (5 bases). V dropped 7 bases and J dropped 3 bases, with 13 bases sitting between them. This CDR3 spans 15 amino acids. From germline, CDR1 is SNHLY and CDR2 FYNNEI. The CDR3 loop is CASTGRSSYNSPLHF. The CDR3 coding sequence is TGTGCCAGCACAGGGCGCTCCAGCTATAATTCACCCCTCCACTTT.

This clone was seen ten or more times. This sequence joins TRBV6-1 and TRBJ2-1, with D tentatively TRBD2 (6 bases). The V gene's germline CDR1 is MNHNS and CDR2 SASEGT. The CDR3 loop spans 19 amino acids. The V end lost 2 bases, the J end lost 10 bases, and 30 bases lay between the germline ends. CDR3 amino acids: CASSEPWRSGFRGGGEQFF. CDR3 in DNA: TGTGCCAGCAGTGAACCCTGGCGCTCAGGGTTTCGGGGAGGAGGGGAGCAGTTCTTC.

Turning to this clone: A much larger clone is a single base away; this may be a read error. This specimen includes other DNA sequences encoding the same CDR3. V gene TRBV28 combines with J gene TRBJ2-6; TRBD1 is a possible D gene (5 bases). The CDR3 loop spans 14 amino acids. Germline CDR1 reads MDHEN; CDR2 reads SYDVKM. CDR3 sequence (DNA): TGTGCCAGCAGTTTGGGATCTGGGGCCAACGTCCTGACCTTC. Protein sequence: CASSLGSGANVLTF.

Only a few counts were recorded for this clone. It may be a read error: a sequence one base away is much more abundant. This chain links TRBV29-1 with TRBJ2-5; possibly TRBD1 for D (5 bases). There are 13 residues in the CDR3. The V gene lost 2 bases and the J gene lost 4 bases, with 11 bases spanning the gap. Germline V gene data show CDR1 as SQVTM and CDR2 as ANQGSEA. CDR3 in amino acids: CSVEICGAETQYF. In DNA form, the CDR3 reads TGCAGCGTTGAAATCTGTGGGGCAGAGACCCAGTACTTC.

This clone was observed many times. The J gene is TRBJ2-3, the V gene TRBV10-2, with 8 bases matching TRBD2. Per the germline V gene, CDR1 is WSHSY and CDR2 is SAAADI. CDR3 size: 19 residues. With V trimmed by 2 bases and J by 4 bases, 17 bases remained unmatched. The CDR3 region has the DNA TGCGCCAGCAGTGAGGTGGGGCGGGAGGTATCTAGTGGCGCAGATACGCAGTATTTT. This encodes CASSEVGREVSSGADTQYF.

This clone was found many times. Other DNA sequences in this sample translate to the same CDR3. This CDR3 reads CASSEGQANTGELFF. The CDR3 DNA is TGTGCCAGCAGTGAAGGGCAGGCTAACACCGGGGAGCTGTTTTTT. The rearrangement uses TRBV2 and TRBJ2-2, with D uncertain. The CDR3 length is 15 residues. Germline V CDR1 and CDR2: SNHLY, FYNNEI. V was clipped by 1 base and J by 2 bases, with 8 bases between them.